The subject of this entry is one T cell receptor (beta chain). Participants' reported clinical history set cohort assignment. The data originate from a study of blood T cell repertoires in COVID-19. Study overall: The origin of the acute and convalescent COVID-19 samples was the United States, Italy and Spain.

Repertoires were generated with immunoSEQ multiplex PCR, while TCRdb's copy carries only in-frame clones and drops some. This table has 200,000 to 250,000 clones, about 90% appearing once. From germline, CDR1 is SNHLY and CDR2 FYNNEI. V gave up 8 bases and J gave up 0 bases; unmatched junction bases: 4. The CDR3 has 15 residues. This TCR was sampled from a woman aged 25-40 years who had been exposed to COVID-19. The chain uses TRBV2 and TRBJ2-1; TRBD2 aligns across 10 bases. The sample consisted of PBMCs or T cells enriched from blood (not recorded which). The DNA for the CDR3 is TGTGCCAGCGCTAGCGGGAGCAACTCCTACAATGAGCAGTTCTTC. Translating it yields CASASGSNSYNEQFF.